This T cell receptor (beta chain) was recorded in a study of ipilimumab plus nivolumab after autologous stem cell transplantation. Study-level findings and limits: The authors say TCR, Treg and microbiome findings warrant further study.

Measured with immunoSEQ multiplex PCR; TCRdb has only the in-frame clones, and not every one. This table holds a few thousand clones, roughly 78% found once. CDR3 length: 15 amino acids. V lost 4 bases, J lost 2 bases, and 13 bases lay in between. Germline CDR1 SGHDN, CDR2 FVKESK. With regard to this clone: Its specificity is unknown.

The material sequenced was PBMCs, taken in a trial of ipilimumab plus nivolumab as post-transplant consolidation. J is TRBJ2-3 and V is TRBV14; D may be TRBD2 (5 bases). This TCR was recovered from a male donor with multiple myeloma. CDR3 region: CASSLVGLLTDTQYF. CDR3 sequence (DNA): TGTGCCAGCAGCCTAGTAGGACTTCTCACAGATACGCAGTATTTT.